This T cell receptor (beta chain) was sequenced in a study of CXCR3-negative and CXCR3-positive naive CD8 T cells. Study-wide results and caveats: Memory cells showed distinct TRBV-TRBJ patterns, while the two naive subsets matched. In CXCR3-positive naive cells, the TRB CDR3s were more hydrophobic than in CXCR3-negative naive cells. Between one naive subset and the other, surface CD5 was comparable, and TCR strength was inferred from TRB CDR3 properties.

Definition of naive CD8+ T cells rested on a CD45RO-CCR7+CD27+CD95- profile. With regard to this clonotype: The antigen is not known.

TRB cDNA was prepared as libraries by UMI-labeled 5' RACE. Each CDR3 protein gets one entry in TCRdb, which reprocessed the 5' RACE reads and gives no DNA. The listing records about 63,000 distinct CDR3 sequences. This TCR came from a human donor in good health. Some clones in this sample may be carry-over from other donors' samples. What was sequenced was naive CXCR3+ CD8+ T cells from blood. Subset denoted: CD45RO-CCR7+CD27+CD95- naive CD8+ T cells expressing CXCR3 (TNR3+).

The CDR3 loop reads CSAAQGDTEAFF. The chain recombines TRBV20-1 with TRBJ1-1; the D call from TCRdb, TRBD1, cannot be confirmed without DNA. CDR1 and CDR2 from the germline V gene are DFQATT and SNEGSKA (reference sequence). This CDR3 has 12 amino acids.